A single sample is the source of the 23 T cell receptor beta chains below, sequenced in a study of blood T cells in healthy people across ages. With a J-beta primer mix and a sample-barcoded 5' primer, a second PCR ran about 6 to 11 cycles. One entry per CDR3 protein results from TCRdb running MiXCR on the 5' RACE reads. Counted here are around 1.7 million distinct CDR3 sequences, over 25% occurring once; the ten biggest clones make up 7.7%. Material: blood. The origin of the receptors is a woman in her 30s in good health.

This clonotype was detected many times. The rearrangement joins TRBV20-1 to TRBJ2-1; 11 positions agree with TRBD2. This CDR3 region has 14 residues. Germline V gene lookup returns CDR1 DFQATT and CDR2 SNEGSKA (reference sequence). V shed 1 base, J shed 7 bases, and the junction held 3 bases outside the gene matches. The CDR3 loop reads CSARVAGGNNEQFF. The CDR3 DNA reads TGCAGTGCTAGAGTAGCGGGGGGGAATAATGAGCAGTTCTTC.

The chain has TRBV30 and TRBJ2-1; 7 nucleotides align to TRBD2. With V trimmed by 1 base and J by 2 bases, 2 bases remained unmatched. Germline V gene sequence: CDR1 GTSNPN, CDR2 SVGIG (reference sequence). This CDR3 contains 14 residues. The DNA for the CDR3 is TGTGCCTGGAGTGCCGGGACTACCTACAATGAGCAGTTCTTC. Translated, it gives CAWSAGTTYNEQFF.

CDR3 sequence (DNA): TGTGCCAGCAGCCCGCGGGTGGACACTGAAGCTTTCTTT. Its translation is CASSPRVDTEAFF. The chain carries TRBV12-3 or TRBV12-4 and TRBJ1-1; D is unresolved. V was shortened by 6 bases and J by 3 bases, with 11 bases between the two germline ends. The CDR3 has 13 amino acids.

This clonotype has ten or more counts. The V call is TRBV7-3, the J call TRBJ2-1; D possibly corresponds to TRBD2 (5 bases). V was shortened by 5 bases and J by 5 bases, with 13 bases between the two germline ends. Germline CDR1 is SGHTA and CDR2 is FQGTGA. The CDR3 has 14 residues. As DNA, the CDR3 is TGTGCCAGCAGCCAGCCCGGGGTCAACAATGAGCAGTTCTTC. Translation gives CASSQPGVNNEQFF. Complete variable domain (other parts from reference TRBV7-3 and TRBJ2-1): GAGVSQTPSNKVTEKGKYVELRCDPISGHTALYWYRQSLGQGPEFLIYFQGTGAADDSGLPNDRFFAVRPEGSVSTLKIQRTERGDSAVYLCASSQPGVNNEQFFGPGTRLTVL.

A few counts support this clonotype. A much more abundant neighbour one base away suggests this may be a read error. The chain couples TRBV29-1 to TRBJ2-1, with unresolved D. The J call could be wrong; TRBJ2-7 is a better fit for the DNA end. Germline V gene data show CDR1 as SQVTM and CDR2 as ANQGSEA. CDR3 length: 12 residues. The CDR3 DNA is TGCAGCGGCGGAAGCTCCTACAATGAGCAGTACTTC. This gives the protein CSGGSSYNEQYF.

This clonotype was picked up many times. The chain carries TRBV7-2 and TRBJ2-1; no reliable D call. V lost 3 bases and J lost 7, with 10 bases in between. The CDR3 consists of 13 residues. Germline V gene data show CDR1 as SGHTA and CDR2 as FQGNSA. In DNA form, the CDR3 reads TGTGCCAGCAGCTTTGGACCTCCGAATGAGCAGTTCTTC. This encodes CASSFGPPNEQFF.

This clonotype was counted a few times. One junction end does not reproduce the germline sequence, and a read error may be involved. The chain employs TRBV18 and TRBJ2-6; D is unclear. The CDR3 is 15 residues long. Germline values: CDR1 KGHSH, CDR2 LQKENI. The CDR3 coding sequence is TGTGCCAACTCACCTGACACCTCTGGGGCCAACGTCCTGACTTTC. It translates to CANSPDTSGANVLTF.

The V call is TRBV7-2, the J call TRBJ2-7; D gene ambiguous. Trimming cost V 2 bases and J 5 bases, with 13 bases left between them. The CDR3 has 14 amino acids. Germline lookup yields CDR1 SGHTA and CDR2 FQGNSA. The chain's CDR3 is CASSLHTTGDEQYF. Written as DNA, the CDR3 is TGTGCCAGCAGCTTACATACGACCGGCGACGAGCAGTACTTC.

The chain uses TRBV12-3 or TRBV12-4 and TRBJ1-2, with D perhaps TRBD1 (6 bases). Trimming took off 5 bases at V and 4 bases at J, with 14 bases between the two ends. The CDR3 length is 14 residues. The CDR3 spells CASSGRGAGYGYTF. CDR3 bases: TGTGCCAGCAGTGGGAGGGGGGCTGGCTATGGCTACACCTTC.

On this clonotype itself: With a much larger clone just one base away, this may be a read error. The J gene is TRBJ1-2, the V gene TRBV12-3 or TRBV12-4; D perhaps matches TRBD1 (5 bases). The CDR3 is 13 residues long. Trimming pared 5 bases from V and 12 bases from J, leaving 19 bases between. CDR3 in amino acids: CASSPAAGRGHTF. DNA for the CDR3: TGTGCCAGCAGTCCCGCGGCAGGGCGGGGCCACACCTTC.

There are many counts of this clonotype. The chain couples TRBV11-2 to TRBJ2-7; TRBD2 matches 13 bases. CDR3 length equals 17 residues. The germline V gene encodes CDR1 SGHAT and CDR2 FQNNGV. The V segment lost 1 base and the J segment 0 bases; nucleotides outside the gene matches: 3. The CDR3 loop is CASSLGLAGGSSYEQYF. CDR3 sequence (DNA): TGTGCCAGCAGCTTAGGACTAGCGGGAGGAAGCTCCTACGAGCAGTACTTC.

The gene calls are TRBV7-9 and TRBJ1-5; 9 bases align to TRBD1. The CDR3 is made up of 15 amino acids. V gave up 5 bases and J gave up 4 bases; unmatched junction bases: 6. Germline values: CDR1 SEHNR, CDR2 FQNEAQ (reference sequence). The CDR3 DNA follows: TGTGCCAGCAGCCAGGGACAGGGCCCTAATCAGCCCCAGCATTTT. Translation: CASSQGQGPNQPQHF.

The V gene is TRBV6-5, the J gene TRBJ1-2; 12 bases are shared with TRBD1. Germline V CDR1 and CDR2: MNHEY, SVGAGI. With 6 bases clipped from V and 6 bases from J, the junction kept 8 bases outside the gene matches. CDR3 length: 15 residues. For the CDR3, the DNA is TGTGCCAGCAGACCCGGGACAGGGGGCGGTAATGGCTACACCTTC. Its translation is CASRPGTGGGNGYTF.

Note on this clonotype: A junction end diverges from the germline sequence, so it may reflect a read error. The chain links TRBV20-1 to TRBJ1-1; D possibly corresponds to TRBD1 (6 bases). Per the germline V gene, CDR1 is DFQATT and CDR2 is SNEGSKA (reference sequence). CDR3 length: 15 amino acids. Here the CDR3 reads CSARDLRAGGTGAFF. The CDR3 nucleotides read TGCAGTGCTAGAGATCTGAGGGCTGGGGGCACTGGAGCTTTCTTT.

In this sample, this clonotype turned up many times. V and J are TRBV7-9 and TRBJ2-3; D is ambiguous. Trimming shortened V by 0 bases and J by 4 bases, and 5 bases separated the two germline ends. The V gene's germline CDR1 is SEHNR and CDR2 FQNEAQ (reference sequence). The length of the CDR3 is 13 residues. This CDR3 is CASSLAVADTQYF. DNA of the CDR3: TGTGCCAGCAGCTTAGCTGTCGCAGATACGCAGTATTTT.

On this clonotype: A clone one base away is much larger, so this may be a read error. The gene calls are TRBV29-1 and TRBJ2-5, with a possible D match to TRBD1 (6 bases). Trimming shortened V by 7 bases and J by 2 bases, and 17 bases separated the two germline ends. This CDR3 contains 14 residues. Germline V gene lookup returns CDR1 SQVTM and CDR2 ANQGSEA. The CDR3 sequence: CSAAPGQRQETQYF. The CDR3 nucleotides read TGCAGCGCCGCACCGGGACAAAGGCAAGAGACCCAGTACTTC.

This clonotype was seen a handful of times. The chain couples TRBV3-1 to TRBJ2-5; 8 positions match TRBD2. J was trimmed by 0 bases and V by 5 bases; bases with no gene match: 5. Germline assignment: CDR1 LGHDT and CDR2 YNNKEL (reference sequence). There are 15 residues in the CDR3. DNA of the CDR3: TGTGCCAGCAGCTCCACTAGCGGTTACCAAGAGACCCAGTACTTC. Residues: CASSSTSGYQETQYF.

This clonotype occurred many times. V usage is TRBV7-2 and J usage is TRBJ2-7; 7 bases fit TRBD2. From germline, CDR1 is SGHTA and CDR2 FQGNSA. The CDR3 is 13 amino acids. Trimming at V came to 2 bases and at J to 7 bases, leaving 5 bases not matched to a gene. The CDR3 bases are TGTGCCAGCAGCTTATCCCCCGGGGGGGAGCAGTACTTC. Translating it yields CASSLSPGGEQYF.

Of note for this clonotype: One end of the junction fails to match germline, which may point to a read error. The chain carries TRBV28 and TRBJ2-2; either TRBD1 or TRBD2 may fit D (6 bases each). The CDR3 covers 14 residues. CDR1 is MDHEN, CDR2 SYDVKM, per germline. Written as DNA, the CDR3 is TGTGCCAGCAGTTTGGGGGCCTTCACCGGGGGGCTGTTTTTT. This codes for CASSLGAFTGGLFF. Full variable domain (remainder filled in from reference TRBV28 and TRBJ2-2): DVKVTQSSRYLVKRTGEKVFLECVQDMDHENMFWYRQDPGLGLRLIYFSYDVKMKEKGDIPEGYSVSREKKERFSLILESASTNQTSMYLCASSLGAFTGGLFFGEGSRLTVL.

Worth noting for this clonotype: This may arise from a read error, as a much more abundant clone is one base away. The V gene is TRBV4-2, the J gene TRBJ2-7; 9 positions match TRBD1. Germline loops: CDR1 LGHNA, CDR2 YNFKEQ. Trimming cost V 3 bases and J 3 bases; bases outside gene matches: 3. The CDR3 spans 14 residues. CDR3 sequence reads: CASSQGQGNYEQYF. CDR3 in DNA: TGTGCCAGCAGCCAGGGACAGGGAAACTACGAGCAGTACTTC.

V is TRBV6-6 and J is TRBJ1-4, with a possible D match to TRBD1 (5 bases). V was shortened by 2 bases and J by 15 bases, with 28 bases between the two germline ends. CDR1 is MNHNY, CDR2 SVGAGI, per germline (reference sequence). The CDR3 is made up of 17 amino acids. CDR3: CASSYAVDGRGVKRLFF. The CDR3 coding sequence is TGTGCCAGCAGTTACGCGGTGGATGGGCGGGGGGTGAAAAGGTTGTTTTTT.

Many counts were recorded for this clonotype. The CDR3 reads CASGRLARDDEQFF. CDR3 DNA sequence: TGCGCCAGCGGCCGACTAGCTCGCGATGATGAGCAGTTCTTC. This chain uses TRBV5-1 with TRBJ2-1, with 7 bases that match TRBD2. Trimming removed 7 bases from V and 8 bases from J; junction bases left unmatched: 12. Germline assignment: CDR1 SGHRS and CDR2 YFSETQ. CDR3 length: 14 amino acids.

The chain couples TRBV7-7 to TRBJ2-7; D might be TRBD1 or TRBD2, each matching 5 bases. V dropped 1 base and J dropped 5 bases, with 9 bases sitting between them. Germline CDR1 is SSHAT and CDR2 is FNYEAQ (reference sequence). This CDR3 is 13 amino acids long. The CDR3, as DNA: TGTGCCAGCAGCTTAGAGCAGGGACACGAGCAGTACTTC. Translated, it gives CASSLEQGHEQYF.